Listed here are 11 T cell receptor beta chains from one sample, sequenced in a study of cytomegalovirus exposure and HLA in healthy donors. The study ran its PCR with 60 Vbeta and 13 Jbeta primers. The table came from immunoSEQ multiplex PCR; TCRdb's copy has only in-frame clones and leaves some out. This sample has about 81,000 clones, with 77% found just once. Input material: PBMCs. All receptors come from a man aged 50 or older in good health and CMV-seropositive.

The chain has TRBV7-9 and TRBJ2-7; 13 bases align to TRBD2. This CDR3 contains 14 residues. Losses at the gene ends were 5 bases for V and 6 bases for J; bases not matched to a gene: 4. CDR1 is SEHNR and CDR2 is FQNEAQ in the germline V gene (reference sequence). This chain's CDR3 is CASSPGTSGTEQYF. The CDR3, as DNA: TGTGCCAGCAGCCCGGGGACTAGCGGGACCGAGCAGTACTTC.

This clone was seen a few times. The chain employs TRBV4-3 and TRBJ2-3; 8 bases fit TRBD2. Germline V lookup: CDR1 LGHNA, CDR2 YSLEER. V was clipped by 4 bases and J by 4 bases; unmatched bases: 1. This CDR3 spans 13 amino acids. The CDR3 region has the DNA TGCGCCAGCAGCCCAGCGGGGGCAGATACGCAGTATTTT. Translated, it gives CASSPAGADTQYF.

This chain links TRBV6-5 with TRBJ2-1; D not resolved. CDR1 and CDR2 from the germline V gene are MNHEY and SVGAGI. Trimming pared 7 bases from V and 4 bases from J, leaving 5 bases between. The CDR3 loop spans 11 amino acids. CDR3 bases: TGTGCCAGCAAACAATACAATGAGCAGTTCTTC. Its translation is CASKQYNEQFF.

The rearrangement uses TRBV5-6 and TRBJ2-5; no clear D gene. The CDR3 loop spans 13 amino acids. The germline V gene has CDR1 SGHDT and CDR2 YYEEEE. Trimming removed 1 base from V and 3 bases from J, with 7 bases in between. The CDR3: CASSLYPEETQYF. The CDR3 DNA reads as TGTGCCAGCAGCTTGTACCCGGAAGAGACCCAGTACTTC.

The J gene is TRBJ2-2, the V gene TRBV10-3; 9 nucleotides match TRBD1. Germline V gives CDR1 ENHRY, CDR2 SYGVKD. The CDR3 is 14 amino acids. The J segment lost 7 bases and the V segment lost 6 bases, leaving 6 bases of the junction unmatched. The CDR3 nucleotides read TGTGCCATCAGGGAACAGGGGGCAAACGGGGAGCTGTTTTTT. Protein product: CAIREQGANGELFF.

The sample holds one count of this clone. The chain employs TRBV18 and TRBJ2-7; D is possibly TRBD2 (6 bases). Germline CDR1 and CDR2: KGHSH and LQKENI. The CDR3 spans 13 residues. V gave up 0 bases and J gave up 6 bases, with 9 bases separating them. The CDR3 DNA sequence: TGTGCCAGCTCACCACCCGCTAGCGTCGAGCAGTACTTC. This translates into CASSPPASVEQYF.

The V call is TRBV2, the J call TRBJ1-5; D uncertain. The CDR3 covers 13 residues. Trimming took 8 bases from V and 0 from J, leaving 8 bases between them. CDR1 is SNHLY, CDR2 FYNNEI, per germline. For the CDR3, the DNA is TGTGCCAGCGCATTCGGTAGCAATCAGCCCCAGCATTTT. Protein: CASAFGSNQPQHF.

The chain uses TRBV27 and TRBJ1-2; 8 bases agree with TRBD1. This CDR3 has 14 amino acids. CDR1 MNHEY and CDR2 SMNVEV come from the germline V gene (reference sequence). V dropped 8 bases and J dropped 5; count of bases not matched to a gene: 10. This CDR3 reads CASRPGGARYGYTF. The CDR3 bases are TGTGCCAGCCGTCCAGGGGGCGCGAGGTATGGCTACACCTTC.

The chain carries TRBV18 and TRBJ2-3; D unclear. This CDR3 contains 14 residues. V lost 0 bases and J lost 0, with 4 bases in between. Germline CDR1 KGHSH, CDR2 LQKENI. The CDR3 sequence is CASSPPASTDTQYF. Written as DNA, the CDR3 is TGTGCCAGCTCACCACCAGCTAGCACAGATACGCAGTATTTT.

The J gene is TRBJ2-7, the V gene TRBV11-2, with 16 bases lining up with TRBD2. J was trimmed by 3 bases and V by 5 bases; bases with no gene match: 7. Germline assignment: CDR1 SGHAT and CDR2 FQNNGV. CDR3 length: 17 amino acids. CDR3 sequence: CASSPGLAGGKFYEQYF. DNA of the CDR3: TGTGCCAGCAGCCCGGGACTAGCGGGAGGGAAATTCTACGAGCAGTACTTC.

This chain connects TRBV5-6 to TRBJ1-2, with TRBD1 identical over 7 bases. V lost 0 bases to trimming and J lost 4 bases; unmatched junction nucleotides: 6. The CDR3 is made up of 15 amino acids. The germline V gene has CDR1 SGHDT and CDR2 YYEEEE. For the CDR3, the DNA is TGTGCCAGCAGCTTGGAGGGACAGTCGGCCTATGGCTACACCTTC. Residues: CASSLEGQSAYGYTF.